This T cell receptor beta chain comes out of a study of graft-versus-host responses after intestinal transplantation. For the study at large: For two to four years after anti-thymocyte globulin induction, all recipients took tacrolimus and steroids. General study points: GvH clones appeared in recipient marrow, some first in ileum or blood. Across patients carrying graft-donor T cell macrochimerism, allografts held high graft-versus-host to host-versus-graft clonal ratios.

This clone was detected only once. Its antigen remains unidentified. Intraepithelial and lamina propria lymphocytes were released after the graft tissue was processed. The CDR3 contains 18 residues. Profiled with immunoSEQ multiplex PCR; TCRdb holds only in-frame clones, not every one. This table has some 15,000 clones, around 77% appearing once. This sequence joins TRBV21-1 and TRBJ2-3; the table names TRBD2, a call not compared with the DNA. TRBV21-1 constitutes a pseudogene. This receptor was taken from a human patient who received an intestinal transplant, so some T cells may come from the graft donor. This material consisted of ileum tissue, taken about 460 days after intestinal transplant. CDR3 amino acids: CASSALKGVAGATDTQYF. The CDR3 nucleotides are TGTGCCAGCAGCGCTTTAAAGGGGGTAGCGGGGGCCACAGATACGCAGTATTTT.